This T cell receptor beta chain was obtained from a study of blood T cell repertoires in COVID-19. Study-level background: The origin of the acute and convalescent COVID-19 samples was the United States, Italy and Spain.

Per the authors' pipeline: Amplified reference gene primers provided the basis for estimating nucleated cell counts. Data came from immunoSEQ multiplex PCR; TCRdb stores just in-frame clones and leaves some out. That table supplies the V and J calls and clone size; D and trimming were determined from the DNA. The sample holds over 100,000 clones, around 90% seen once. J was trimmed by 6 bases and V by 0 bases; bases with no gene match: 12. Germline V gene sequence: CDR1 LGHNA, CDR2 YNFKEQ. The CDR3 extends over 18 amino acids. The chain couples TRBV4-2 to TRBJ2-3; 10 bases are shared with TRBD2. This TCR was recovered from a human donor in a cohort sampled during active COVID-19. Sequencing was done on a sample of peripheral blood. The CDR3 spells CASSQELSLAGAGDTQYF. The CDR3 DNA is TGTGCCAGCAGCCAAGAGCTGTCGCTAGCGGGGGCTGGTGATACGCAGTATTTT.